This is a list of T cell receptor beta chains from one sample in a study of shared clonotypes between healthy human individuals. Sequenced by immunoSEQ multiplex PCR; TCRdb stores in-frame clones only, minus some. Of 2 million to 2.5 million clones detected, 90% to 95% appear once; the ten largest clones hold about 0.41%. The specimen sequenced was naive CD4+ T cells from PBMCs. Receptors were obtained from a man in his late teens or twenties in good health. Some clones in this sample may be carry-over from other donors' samples. Each CDR3 is given with its conserved first and last residue. Each record gives: D gene, V gene, CDR3 protein. D genes are given only for firm matches.

-,TRBV5-1,CASSLRGASFKEQYF
-,TRBV29-1,CSVEIIGGETQYF
TRBD1,TRBV27,CASGRTGENQPQHF
-,TRBV28,CASPPNPGVLPKDTQYF
-,TRBV5-5,CASSSQGSNYGYTF
-,TRBV2,CASSASGEQYF
-,TRBV5-4,CASSIGTPSHLYF
-,TRBV5-5,CASSLPGTVETQYF
TRBD2,TRBV28,CASSRTGTIDTDTQYF
-,TRBV18,CASSPETVGTRGYTF
-,TRBV7-8,CASSLQNGPYGYTF
-,TRBV30,CAWTLPGPYEQYF
-,TRBV30,CAFPGRSPWGGDEQFF
TRBD1,TRBV11-3,CASSSTGTGYNEQFF
TRBD2,TRBV9,CASSPRLATNEQFF
TRBD2,TRBV2,CASSLAESSYEQYF
-,TRBV28,CASRTGTRGGNEQFF
-,TRBV7-9,CASGGNTIYF
-,TRBV10-3,CAISEDWAPNVNTEAFF